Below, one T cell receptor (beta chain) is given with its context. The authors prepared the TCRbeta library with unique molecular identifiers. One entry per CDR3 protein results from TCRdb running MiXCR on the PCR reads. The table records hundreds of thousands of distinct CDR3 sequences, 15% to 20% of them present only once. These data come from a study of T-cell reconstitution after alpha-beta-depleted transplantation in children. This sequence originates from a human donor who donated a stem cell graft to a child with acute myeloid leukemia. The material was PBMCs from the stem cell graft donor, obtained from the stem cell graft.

The DNA for the CDR3 is TGTGCCAGCAGCCTCCTCAGCGGAAGTCAGTACTTC. It translates to CASSLLSGSQYF. This chain links TRBV6-2 or TRBV6-3 with TRBJ2-4; D possibly corresponds to TRBD2 (5 bases). Germline values: CDR1 MNHEY, CDR2 SVGEGT. The CDR3 has 12 amino acids. Trimming removed 6 bases from V and 12 bases from J, with 15 bases in between.